Included here is one T cell receptor (beta chain) sequence, with context. Germline and junction disagree at one end, which may indicate a read error. CDR1 is SGHAT and CDR2 is FQNNGV in the germline V gene. The CDR3 is made up of 20 amino acids. TCRB libraries came from RNA via three nested multiplex PCR rounds. MiXCR, run by TCRdb on the multiplex PCR reads, gives a single entry per CDR3 protein. Altogether about 13,000 distinct CDR3 sequences are present, 60% to 75% being singletons, with the ten largest covering around 30%. The source of the sample is a study of tumor-infiltrating lymphocytes in glioblastoma multiforme.

Sequenced material: brain tumor tissue. This rearrangement joins TRBV11-2 to TRBJ2-2, with TRBD2 identical over 7 bases. The source of this sequence is a male donor with glioblastoma. The CDR3 DNA reads as TGTGCCAGCACCCCTTCATTCGGCCAAGGGCTAGCGGTAAGCACCAGGGAGCTGTTTTTT. As protein: CASTPSFGQGLAVSTRELFF.